The clone carrying this TCR beta chain was seen more than once but under ten times. Preparing the TCRbeta library involved the use of unique molecular identifiers. TCRdb itself ran the PCR reads through MiXCR, one entry per CDR3 protein. Of some 340,000 distinct CDR3 sequences listed, 9% to 12% were seen once; the top ten hold approximately 2.3%. Trimming stripped 4 bases from V and 3 bases from J, with 13 bases between. This CDR3 is built from 15 residues. From germline, CDR1 is SGHTA and CDR2 FQGNSA. These data belong to a study of T-cell reconstitution after alpha-beta-depleted transplantation in children.

This specimen was PBMCs from the stem cell graft donor, taken from the stem cell graft. The chain uses TRBV7-2 and TRBJ2-4; D could derive from TRBD1 or TRBD2 (6 bases each). The clonotype originates from a human donor who donated a stem cell graft to a child with acute lymphoblastic leukemia. CDR3 DNA: TGTGCCAGCAGCTCAGAGGGGGGTGGCAAAAACATTCAGTACTTC. It codes for CASSSEGGGKNIQYF.